This T cell receptor beta chain was recorded in a study of tumor-infiltrating lymphocytes in primary liver carcinoma. Unsorted bulk tissue of roughly 18-32 mg yielded co-extracted RNA and DNA. The researchers produced TCR beta cDNA from approximately 460 ng total RNA with a constant-region primer. Three nested multiplex PCR rounds, a slightly modified ARM-PCR method, built the TCR beta libraries. TCRdb recomputed calls from the multiplex PCR reads with MiXCR, one row per CDR3 protein. The sample has fewer than 70,000 distinct CDR3 sequences, just over 70% seen once. A single count supports this clonotype. Its ends do not fully match the called genes, so a read error is possible. This clonotype originated in a man aged 35 to 55 with primary liver carcinoma and hepatitis B virus infection. Sequences were obtained from liver tumor tissue from sampling region 2. Subset denoted: tumor region T2, inferior pole.

CDR3 in amino acids: CSVRHGGNELFF. CDR3 nucleotide sequence: TGCAGCGTGCGACATGGGGGGAATGAGCTGTTTTTC. The rearrangement uses TRBV29-1 and TRBJ2-1; weak D call: TRBD2 (6 bases). This CDR3 region has 12 residues. Germline V gives CDR1 SQVTM, CDR2 ANQGSEA.